This note documents a single T cell receptor (beta chain) sequence. The data derive from a study of blood T cell repertoires in COVID-19. About the study: Samples came from the United States, Italy and Spain, spanning acute and convalescent COVID-19. T cells, B-cell-depleted T cells, or PBMCs provided the cDNA or gDNA that served as material.

As processed by the authors: Quantification of nucleated cells was approximated via reference gene primer amplification. Libraries were prepared by immunoSEQ multiplex PCR; TCRdb keeps only in-frame clonotypes and omits some of them. V and J calls and clone size are copied from that table; D and trimming were computed from the DNA. The sample consists of about 190,000 clones, around three quarters of them appearing once. The V end was cut by 7 bases, the J end by 9 bases, with 13 bases between. The CDR3 is 12 amino acids. CDR1 SQVTM and CDR2 ANQGSEA come from the germline V gene. The chain couples TRBV29-1 to TRBJ1-6, with D perhaps matching TRBD1 (5 bases). Sequencing input: peripheral blood. The receptor was derived from a man aged 55 to 69 with active or convalescent COVID-19. In DNA form, the CDR3 reads TGCAGCGGGGGCGATATCGGTTCACCCCTCCACTTT. Its translation is CSGGDIGSPLHF.